One and the same sample provided the 4 T cell receptor beta chains below, sequenced in a study of blood T cell repertoires in COVID-19. Only in-frame clones appear in the TCRdb table, and some are missing; sequencing was by immunoSEQ multiplex PCR. The repertoire holds 200,000 to 300,000 clones, with less than 90% as singletons. Sequenced sample: peripheral blood. The receptors stem from a woman aged 40 to 50 who had recovered from COVID-19.

The chain joins TRBV10-2 to TRBJ2-1, with D tentatively TRBD2 (5 bases). The germline CDR1 and CDR2 sequences are WSHSY and SAAADI. The CDR3 is 12 residues long. V was trimmed by 6 bases and J by 5 bases, leaving 8 bases between them. CDR3 amino acids: CASSTRDNEQFF. The CDR3 bases are TGCGCCAGCAGCACTAGAGACAATGAGCAGTTCTTC.

The chain has TRBV28 and TRBJ2-5, with TRBD2 identical over 7 bases. With V trimmed by 4 bases and J by 4 bases, 6 bases remained unmatched. Looked up from germline, CDR1 is MDHEN and CDR2 is SYDVKM. The length of the CDR3 is 14 residues. The CDR3 here is CASSYRTGGETQYF. In DNA form, the CDR3 reads TGTGCCAGCAGTTACCGAACGGGGGGAGAGACCCAGTACTTC. Together with reference TRBV28 and TRBJ2-5, the CDR3 gives the full variable domain: DVKVTQSSRYLVKRTGEKVFLECVQDMDHENMFWYRQDPGLGLRLIYFSYDVKMKEKGDIPEGYSVSREKKERFSLILESASTNQTSMYLCASSYRTGGETQYFGPGTRLLVL.

About this clone itself: The sample contains more than one DNA sequence encoding this CDR3. The V call is TRBV15, the J call TRBJ1-5; D is unclear. This CDR3 region has 15 residues. The V gene lost 0 bases and the J gene lost 0 bases, with 6 bases spanning the gap. Germline CDR1 is LNHNV and CDR2 is YYDKDF (reference sequence). CDR3 bases: TGTGCCACCAGCAGAGATCGGGATAGCAATCAGCCCCAGCATTTT. As protein: CATSRDRDSNQPQHF.

The chain links TRBV19 to TRBJ2-5; 15 bases match TRBD2. Looked up from germline, CDR1 is LNHDA and CDR2 is SQIVND (reference sequence). With V trimmed by 3 bases and J by 5 bases, 7 bases remained unmatched. The CDR3 runs 17 residues. CDR3 DNA sequence: TGTGCCAGTAGTATTGTTGGACTAGCGGGGGGGCTGGAGACCCAGTACTTC. Amino acids: CASSIVGLAGGLETQYF.